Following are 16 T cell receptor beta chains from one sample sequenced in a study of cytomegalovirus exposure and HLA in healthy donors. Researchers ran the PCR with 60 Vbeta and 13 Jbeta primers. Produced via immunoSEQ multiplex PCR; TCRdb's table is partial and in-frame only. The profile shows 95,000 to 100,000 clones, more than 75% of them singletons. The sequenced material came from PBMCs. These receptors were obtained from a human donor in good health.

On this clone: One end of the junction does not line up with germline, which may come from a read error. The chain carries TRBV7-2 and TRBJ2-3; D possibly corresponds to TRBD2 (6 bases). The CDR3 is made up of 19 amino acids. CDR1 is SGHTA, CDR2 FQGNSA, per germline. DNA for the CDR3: TGTGCCAGCACCTTAAGTCTAGCGCCAAGCAAGAAGGTCACAGATACGCAGTATTTT. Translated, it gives CASTLSLAPSKKVTDTQYF.

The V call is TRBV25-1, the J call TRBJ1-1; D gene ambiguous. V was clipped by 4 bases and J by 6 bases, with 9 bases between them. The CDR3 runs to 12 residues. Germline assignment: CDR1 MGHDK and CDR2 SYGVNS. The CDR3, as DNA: TGTGCCAGCAGTGCACAGTCCCCTGAAGCTTTCTTT. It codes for CASSAQSPEAFF.

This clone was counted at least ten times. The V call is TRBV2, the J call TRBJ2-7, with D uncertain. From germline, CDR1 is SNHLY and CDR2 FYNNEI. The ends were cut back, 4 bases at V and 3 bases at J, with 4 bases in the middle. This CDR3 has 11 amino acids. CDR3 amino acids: CASSAVYEQYF. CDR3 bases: TGTGCCAGCAGTGCGGTCTACGAGCAGTACTTC.

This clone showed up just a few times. The CDR3 bases are TGTGCCAGCAGCCTGTACAGAGAGTTTTACACTGAAGCTTTCTTT. This codes for CASSLYREFYTEAFF. The V gene is TRBV14, the J gene TRBJ1-1; unclear D gene. The germline V and J ends were trimmed by 4 bases and 3 bases, with 15 bases remaining between them. CDR1 and CDR2 (germline): SGHDN, FVKESK. The CDR3 loop spans 15 amino acids. Full variable domain (outside the CDR3, taken from reference TRBV14 and TRBJ1-1): EAGVTQFPSHSVIEKGQTVTLRCDPISGHDNLYWYRRVMGKEIKFLLHFVKESKQDESGMPNNRFLAERTGGTYSTLKVQPAELEDSGVYFCASSLYREFYTEAFFGQGTRLTVV.

For the CDR3, the DNA is TGTGCCAGTAAGGGTCAGGGGACAGATACGCAGTATTTT. Translated: CASKGQGTDTQYF. This rearrangement joins TRBV6-6 to TRBJ2-3, with D perhaps TRBD1 (6 bases). This CDR3 is 13 amino acids long. Per the germline V gene, CDR1 is MNHNY and CDR2 is SVGAGI (reference sequence). V lost 9 bases and J lost 3, with 13 bases in between.

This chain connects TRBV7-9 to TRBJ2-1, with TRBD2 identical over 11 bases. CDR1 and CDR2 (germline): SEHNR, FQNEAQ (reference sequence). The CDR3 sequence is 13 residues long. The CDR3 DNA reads TGTGGACTAGCGGGAAGCTCCTACAATGAGCAGTTCTTC. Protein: CGLAGSSYNEQFF.

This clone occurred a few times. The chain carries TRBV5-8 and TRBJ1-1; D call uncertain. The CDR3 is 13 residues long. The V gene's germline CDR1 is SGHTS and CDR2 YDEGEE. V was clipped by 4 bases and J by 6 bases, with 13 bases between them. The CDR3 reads CASSPGGWSEAFF. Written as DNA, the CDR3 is TGTGCCAGCAGCCCTGGAGGCTGGTCTGAAGCTTTCTTT.

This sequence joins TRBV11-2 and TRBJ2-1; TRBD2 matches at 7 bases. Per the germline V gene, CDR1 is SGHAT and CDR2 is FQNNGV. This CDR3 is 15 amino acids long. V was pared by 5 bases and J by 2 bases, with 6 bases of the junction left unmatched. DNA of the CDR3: TGTGCCAGCAGCGAAGCGGGGTCCACCTACAATGAGCAGTTCTTC. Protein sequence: CASSEAGSTYNEQFF.

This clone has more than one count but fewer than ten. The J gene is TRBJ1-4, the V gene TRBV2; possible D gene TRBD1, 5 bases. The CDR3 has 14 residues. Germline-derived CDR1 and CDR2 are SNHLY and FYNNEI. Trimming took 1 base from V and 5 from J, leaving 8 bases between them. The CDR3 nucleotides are TGTGCCAGCAGTGAAGTGGCAGGGAATGAAAAACTGTTTTTT. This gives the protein CASSEVAGNEKLFF.

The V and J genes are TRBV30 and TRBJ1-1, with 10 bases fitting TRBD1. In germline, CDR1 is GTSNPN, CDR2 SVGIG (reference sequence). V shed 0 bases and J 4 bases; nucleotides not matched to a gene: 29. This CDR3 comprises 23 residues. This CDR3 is CAWSVFIGARQGAIGNGGTEAFF. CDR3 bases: TGTGCCTGGAGTGTATTTATAGGAGCCCGACAGGGGGCTATTGGTAATGGAGGCACTGAAGCTTTCTTT. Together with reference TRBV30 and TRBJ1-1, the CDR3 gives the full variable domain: SQTIHQWPATLVQPVGSPLSLECTVEGTSNPNLYWYRQAAGRGLQLLFYSVGIGQISSEVPQNLSASRPQDRQFILSSKKLLLSDSGFYLCAWSVFIGARQGAIGNGGTEAFFGQGTRLTVV.

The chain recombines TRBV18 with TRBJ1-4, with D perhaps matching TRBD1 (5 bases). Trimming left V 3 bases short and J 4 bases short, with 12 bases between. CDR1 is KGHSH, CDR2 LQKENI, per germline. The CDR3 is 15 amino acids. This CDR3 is CASSPGDRVNEKLFF. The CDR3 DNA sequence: TGTGCCAGCTCACCCGGCGACAGAGTTAATGAAAAACTGTTTTTT.

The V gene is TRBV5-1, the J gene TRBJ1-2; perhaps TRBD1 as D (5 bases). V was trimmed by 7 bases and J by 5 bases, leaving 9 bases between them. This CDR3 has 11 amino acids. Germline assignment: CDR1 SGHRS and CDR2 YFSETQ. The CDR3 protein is CASSGGYGYTF. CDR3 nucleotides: TGCGCCAGCTCCGGGGGGTATGGCTACACCTTC.

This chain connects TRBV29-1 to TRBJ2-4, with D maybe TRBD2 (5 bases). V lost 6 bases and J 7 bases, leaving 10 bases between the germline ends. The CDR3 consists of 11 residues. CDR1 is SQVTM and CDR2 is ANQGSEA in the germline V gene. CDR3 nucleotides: TGCAGCGTACTAGACCAGAACATTCAGTACTTC. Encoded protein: CSVLDQNIQYF. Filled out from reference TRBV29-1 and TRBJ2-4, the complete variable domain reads SAVISQKPSRDICQRGTSLTIQCQVDSQVTMMFWYRQQPGQSLTLIATANQGSEATYESGFVIDKFPISRPNLTFSTLTVSNMSPEDSSIYLCSVLDQNIQYFGAGTRLSVL.

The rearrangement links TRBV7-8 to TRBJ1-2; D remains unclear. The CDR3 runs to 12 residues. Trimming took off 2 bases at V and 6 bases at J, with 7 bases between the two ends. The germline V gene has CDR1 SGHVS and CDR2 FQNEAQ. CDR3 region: CASSLYGNGYTF. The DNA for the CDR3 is TGTGCCAGCAGCTTATACGGGAATGGCTACACCTTC.

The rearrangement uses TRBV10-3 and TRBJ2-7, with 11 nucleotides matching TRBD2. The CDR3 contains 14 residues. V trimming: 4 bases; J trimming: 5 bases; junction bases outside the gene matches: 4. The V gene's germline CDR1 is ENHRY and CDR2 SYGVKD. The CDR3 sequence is CAISGTSGLNEQYF. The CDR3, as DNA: TGTGCCATCAGTGGGACTAGCGGGCTGAACGAGCAGTACTTC.

CDR3 sequence: CASSPGTSGIGEQYF. CDR3 sequence (DNA): TGTGCCAGCAGTCCCGGGACTAGCGGGATTGGCGAGCAGTACTTC. The chain links TRBV27 to TRBJ2-7; 13 bases are shared with TRBD2. Germline V gene sequence: CDR1 MNHEY, CDR2 SMNVEV (reference sequence). The V and J ends lost 5 bases and 6 bases, in that order; junction bases with no gene match: 7. There are 15 residues in the CDR3.